This T cell receptor (beta chain) derives from a study of shared clonotypes between healthy human individuals. Data came from immunoSEQ multiplex PCR; TCRdb stores just in-frame clones and leaves some out. The sample has approximately 2.1 million clones; about 92% are singletons. The clonotype comes from a man aged 18-30 years in good health. Some clones in this sample may be carry-over from other donors' samples. Sequenced input: naive CD4+ T cells from PBMCs. Described subset: CD45RA+ positively selected.

For the CDR3, the DNA is TGTGCCAGCGGAACAGGGCTCCCCTACGAGCAGTACTTC. Translated: CASGTGLPYEQYF. The chain recombines TRBV6-1 with TRBJ2-7; weak D call: TRBD1 (6 bases). In germline, CDR1 is MNHNS, CDR2 SASEGT. With 8 bases removed from V and 2 bases from J, the gap between germline ends came to 13 bases. This CDR3 has 13 residues.